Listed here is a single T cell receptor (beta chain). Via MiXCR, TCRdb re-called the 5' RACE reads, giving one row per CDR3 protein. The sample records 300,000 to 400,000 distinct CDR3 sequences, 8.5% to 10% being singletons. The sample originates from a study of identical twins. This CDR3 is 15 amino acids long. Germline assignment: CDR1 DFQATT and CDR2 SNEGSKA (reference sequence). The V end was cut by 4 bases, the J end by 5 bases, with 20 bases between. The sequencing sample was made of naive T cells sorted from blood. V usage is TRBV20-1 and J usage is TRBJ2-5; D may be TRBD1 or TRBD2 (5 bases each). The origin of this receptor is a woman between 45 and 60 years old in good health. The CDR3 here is CSATPGASTKETQYF. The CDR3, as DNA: TGCAGTGCTACCCCCGGGGCCTCGACGAAGGAGACCCAGTACTTC.